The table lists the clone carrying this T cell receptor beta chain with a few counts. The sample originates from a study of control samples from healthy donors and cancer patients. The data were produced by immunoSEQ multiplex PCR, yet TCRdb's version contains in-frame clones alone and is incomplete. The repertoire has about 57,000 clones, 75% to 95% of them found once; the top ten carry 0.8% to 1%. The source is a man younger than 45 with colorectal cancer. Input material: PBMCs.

The CDR3 is CASKSGRASYEQYF. The CDR3 region has the DNA TGTGCCAGCAAAAGTGGCAGGGCCTCCTACGAGCAGTACTTC. This chain links TRBV2 with TRBJ2-7, with a tentative D call TRBD1 (5 bases). Trimming stripped 7 bases from V and 0 bases from J, with 13 bases between. The CDR3 contains 14 residues. Per germline, CDR1 SNHLY and CDR2 FYNNEI.